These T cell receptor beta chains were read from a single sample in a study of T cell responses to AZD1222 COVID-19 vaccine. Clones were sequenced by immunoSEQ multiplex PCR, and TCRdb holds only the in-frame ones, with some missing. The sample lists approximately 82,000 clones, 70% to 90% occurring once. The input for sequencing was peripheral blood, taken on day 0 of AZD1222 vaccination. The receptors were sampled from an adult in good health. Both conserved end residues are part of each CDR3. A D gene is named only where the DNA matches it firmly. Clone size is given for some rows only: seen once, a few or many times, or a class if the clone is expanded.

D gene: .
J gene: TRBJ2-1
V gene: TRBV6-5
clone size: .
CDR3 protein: CASTPQVFNEQFF
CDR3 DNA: TGTGCCAGCACCCCTCAGGTATTCAATGAGCAGTTCTTC

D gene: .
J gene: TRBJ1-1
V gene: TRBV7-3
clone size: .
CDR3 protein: CASSATGNTEAFF
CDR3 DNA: TGTGCCAGCAGCGCAACAGGGAACACTGAAGCTTTCTTT

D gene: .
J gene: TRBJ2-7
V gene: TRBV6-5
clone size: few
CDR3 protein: CASRLARGYYEQYF
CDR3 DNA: TGTGCCAGCAGACTCGCTCGGGGGTACTACGAGCAGTACTTC

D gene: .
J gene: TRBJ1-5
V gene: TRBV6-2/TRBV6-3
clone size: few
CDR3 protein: CASSYSQGGDQPQHF
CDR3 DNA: TGTGCCAGCAGTTACTCGCAGGGAGGGGATCAGCCCCAGCATTTT

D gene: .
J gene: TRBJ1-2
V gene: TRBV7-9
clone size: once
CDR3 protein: CASSFGQYGYTF
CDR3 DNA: TGTGCCAGCAGCTTTGGACAGTATGGCTACACCTTC

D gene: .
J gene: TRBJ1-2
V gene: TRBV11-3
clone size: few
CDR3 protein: CASSLAISYYGYTF
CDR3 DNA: TGTGCCAGCAGCTTAGCCATCAGTTACTATGGCTACACCTTC

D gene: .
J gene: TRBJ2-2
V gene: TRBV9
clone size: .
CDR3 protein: CASSVGGGELFF
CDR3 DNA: TGTGCCAGCAGCGTAGGCGGCGGGGAGCTGTTTTTT

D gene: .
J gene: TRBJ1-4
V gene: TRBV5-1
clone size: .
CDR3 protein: CASSSSQAGEKLFF
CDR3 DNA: TGCGCCAGCAGCTCGTCACAGGCTGGGGAAAAACTGTTTTTT

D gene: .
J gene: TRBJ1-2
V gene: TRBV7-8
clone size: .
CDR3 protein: CASSLGPGRYGYTF
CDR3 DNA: TGTGCCAGCAGCTTGGGCCCTGGCCGCTATGGCTACACCTTC

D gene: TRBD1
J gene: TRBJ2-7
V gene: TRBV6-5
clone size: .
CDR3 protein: CASKGQGFHEQYF
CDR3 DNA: TGTGCCAGCAAGGGACAGGGGTTCCACGAGCAGTACTTC

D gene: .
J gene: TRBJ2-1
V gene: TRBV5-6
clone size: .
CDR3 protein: CASSSQGNEQFF
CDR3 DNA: TGTGCCAGCAGCTCCCAGGGAAATGAGCAGTTCTTC

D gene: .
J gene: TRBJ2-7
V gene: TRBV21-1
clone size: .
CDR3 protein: CAPGQEHSYEQYF
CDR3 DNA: TGTGCCCCCGGACAGGAGCACTCCTACGAGCAGTACTTC

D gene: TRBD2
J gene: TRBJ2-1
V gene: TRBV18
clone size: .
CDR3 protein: CASSPAGGSDNEQFF
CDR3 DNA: TGTGCCAGCTCACCGGCGGGGGGCTCAGACAATGAGCAGTTCTTC

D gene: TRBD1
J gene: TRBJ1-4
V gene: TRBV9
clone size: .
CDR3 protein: CASSEGAVSEKLFF
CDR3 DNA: TGTGCCAGCAGCGAGGGGGCCGTGAGTGAAAAACTGTTTTTT

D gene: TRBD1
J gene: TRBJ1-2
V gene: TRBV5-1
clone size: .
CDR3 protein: CASSLIGTGNYGYTF
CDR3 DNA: TGCGCCAGCAGCTTGATCGGGACAGGGAACTATGGCTACACCTTC

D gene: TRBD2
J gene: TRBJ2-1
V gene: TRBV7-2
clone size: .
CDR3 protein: CASSLSGDRVNEQFF
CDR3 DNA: TGTGCCAGCAGCTTAAGCGGGGATCGGGTCAATGAGCAGTTCTTC

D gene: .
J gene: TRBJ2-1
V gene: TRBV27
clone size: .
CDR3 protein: CASSHTSTARNEQFF
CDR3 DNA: TGTGCCAGCAGTCATACTAGCACTGCTCGCAATGAGCAGTTCTTC

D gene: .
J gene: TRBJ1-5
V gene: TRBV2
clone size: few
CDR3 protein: CASSIVGENQPQHF
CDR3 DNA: TGTGCCAGCAGTATTGTCGGTGAAAATCAGCCCCAGCATTTT

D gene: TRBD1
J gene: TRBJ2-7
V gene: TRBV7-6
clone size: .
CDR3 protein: CASSFSGTGREQYF
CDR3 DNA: TGTGCCAGCAGCTTTTCCGGGACAGGGAGGGAGCAGTACTTC

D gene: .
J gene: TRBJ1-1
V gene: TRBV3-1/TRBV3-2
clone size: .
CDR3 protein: CASSPQTRTSTEAFF
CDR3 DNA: TGTGCCAGCAGCCCCCAGACAAGGACCTCCACTGAAGCTTTCTTT

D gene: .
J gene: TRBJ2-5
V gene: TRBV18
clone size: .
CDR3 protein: CASSPSSQETQYF
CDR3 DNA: TGTGCCAGCTCACCTAGTAGCCAAGAGACCCAGTACTTC

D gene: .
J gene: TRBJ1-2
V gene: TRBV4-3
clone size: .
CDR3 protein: CASSQDGVRNYGYTF
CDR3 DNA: TGCGCCAGCAGCCAAGATGGCGTCCGTAACTATGGCTACACCTTC

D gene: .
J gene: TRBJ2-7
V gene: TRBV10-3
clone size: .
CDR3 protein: CAISPGAGDIYEQYF
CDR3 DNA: TGTGCCATCAGCCCTGGGGCAGGGGATATCTACGAGCAGTACTTC

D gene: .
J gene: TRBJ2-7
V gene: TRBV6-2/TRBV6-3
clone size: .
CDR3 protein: CASSRSFYEQYF
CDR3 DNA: TGTGCCAGCAGTCGAAGCTTTTACGAGCAGTACTTC

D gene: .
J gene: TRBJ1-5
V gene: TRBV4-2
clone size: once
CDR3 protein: CASSKPGTNQPQHF
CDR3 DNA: TGTGCCAGCAGCAAGCCAGGGACCAATCAGCCCCAGCATTTT

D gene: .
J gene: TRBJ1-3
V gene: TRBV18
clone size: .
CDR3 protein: CASSLQGPSSGNTIYF
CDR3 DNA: TGTGCCAGCTCACTCCAGGGGCCGAGCTCTGGAAACACCATATATTTT

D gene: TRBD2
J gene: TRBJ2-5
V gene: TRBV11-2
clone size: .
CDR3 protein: CASSETSGGRETQYF
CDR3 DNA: TGTGCCAGCAGTGAAACTAGCGGGGGACGGGAGACCCAGTACTTC

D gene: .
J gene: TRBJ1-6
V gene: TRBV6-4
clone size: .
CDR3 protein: CASSDVSNSPLHF
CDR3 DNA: TGTGCCAGCAGTGACGTCTCGAATTCACCCCTCCACTTT

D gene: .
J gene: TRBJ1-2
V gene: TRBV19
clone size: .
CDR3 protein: CASTVTENYGYTF
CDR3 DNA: TGTGCCAGTACTGTGACAGAAAACTATGGCTACACCTTC

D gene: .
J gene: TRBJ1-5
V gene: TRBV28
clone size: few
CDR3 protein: CASTWGTNSNQPQHF
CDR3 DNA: TGTGCCAGCACCTGGGGGACTAACAGCAATCAGCCCCAGCATTTT

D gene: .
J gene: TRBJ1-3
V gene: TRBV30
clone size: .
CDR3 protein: CAWSPGRTPGNTIYF
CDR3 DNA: TGTGCCTGGAGTCCTGGCCGGACCCCAGGAAACACCATATATTTT

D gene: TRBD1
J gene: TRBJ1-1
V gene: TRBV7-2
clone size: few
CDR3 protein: CASSPQGADAEAFF
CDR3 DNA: TGTGCCAGCAGCCCCCAGGGGGCCGACGCTGAAGCTTTCTTT

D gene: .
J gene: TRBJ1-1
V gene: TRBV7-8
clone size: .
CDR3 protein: CASSDRTENTEAFF
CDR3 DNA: TGTGCCAGCAGCGACAGGACAGAGAACACTGAAGCTTTCTTT

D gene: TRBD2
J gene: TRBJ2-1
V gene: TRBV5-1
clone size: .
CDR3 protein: CASSPWRGADEQFF
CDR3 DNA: TGCGCCAGCAGCCCCTGGCGGGGGGCGGATGAGCAGTTCTTC

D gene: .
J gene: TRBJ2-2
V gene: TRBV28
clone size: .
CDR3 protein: CASSLNTGELFF
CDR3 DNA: TGTGCCAGCAGTTTGAACACCGGGGAGCTGTTTTTT

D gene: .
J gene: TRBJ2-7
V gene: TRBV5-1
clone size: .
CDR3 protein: CASARGGGEQYF
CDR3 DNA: TGCGCCAGCGCTAGAGGGGGGGGCGAGCAGTACTTC

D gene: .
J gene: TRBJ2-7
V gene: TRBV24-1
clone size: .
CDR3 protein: CATSDLPRDSSYEQYF
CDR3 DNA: TGTGCCACCAGTGACCTCCCCCGGGACTCCTCCTACGAGCAGTACTTC

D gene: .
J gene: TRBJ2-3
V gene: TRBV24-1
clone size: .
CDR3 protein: CATSDQPHKGTDTQYF
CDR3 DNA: TGTGCCACCAGTGATCAGCCCCACAAGGGCACAGATACGCAGTATTTT

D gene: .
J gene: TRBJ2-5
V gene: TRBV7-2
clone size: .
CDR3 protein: CASSFGTLQETQYF
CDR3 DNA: TGTGCCAGCAGCTTCGGGACTCTCCAAGAGACCCAGTACTTC

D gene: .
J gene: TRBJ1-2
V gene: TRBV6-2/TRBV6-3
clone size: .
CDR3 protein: CASSRYNNYGYTF
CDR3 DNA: TGTGCCAGCAGCCGTTATAATAACTATGGCTACACCTTC

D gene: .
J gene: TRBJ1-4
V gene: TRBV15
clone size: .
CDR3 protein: CATSRDSGANEKLFF
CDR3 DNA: TGTGCCACCAGCAGAGATTCAGGGGCTAATGAAAAACTGTTTTTT

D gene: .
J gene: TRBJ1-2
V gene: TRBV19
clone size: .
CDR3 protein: CASSIKTNYGYTF
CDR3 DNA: TGTGCCAGTAGTATTAAGACTAACTATGGCTACACCTTC

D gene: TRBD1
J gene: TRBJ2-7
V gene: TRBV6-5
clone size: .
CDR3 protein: CASSTAGQGRYEQYF
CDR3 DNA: TGTGCCAGCAGTACGGCTGGACAGGGTCGGTACGAGCAGTACTTC

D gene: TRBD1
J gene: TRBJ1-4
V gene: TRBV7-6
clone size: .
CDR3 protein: CASSLGTQGTVWAPNEKLFF
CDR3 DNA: TGTGCCAGCAGCTTAGGAACACAAGGGACAGTCTGGGCACCTAATGAAAAACTGTTTTTT

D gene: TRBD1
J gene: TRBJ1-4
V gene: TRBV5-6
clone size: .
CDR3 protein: CASSRPGQANEKLFF
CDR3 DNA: TGTGCCAGCAGCCGACCGGGACAGGCTAATGAAAAACTGTTTTTT

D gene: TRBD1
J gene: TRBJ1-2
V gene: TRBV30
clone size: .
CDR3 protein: CAWSVHEGTGGTF
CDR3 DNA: TGTGCCTGGAGTGTACATGAGGGGACAGGGGGCACCTTC

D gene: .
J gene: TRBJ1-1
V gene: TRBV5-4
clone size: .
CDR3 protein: CASSFGGAEAFF
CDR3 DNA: TGTGCCAGCAGCTTCGGGGGGGCTGAAGCTTTCTTT

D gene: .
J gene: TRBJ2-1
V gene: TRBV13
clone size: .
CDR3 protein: CASSHGRITYNEQFF
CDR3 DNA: TGTGCCAGCAGCCACGGACGGATCACCTACAATGAGCAGTTCTTC

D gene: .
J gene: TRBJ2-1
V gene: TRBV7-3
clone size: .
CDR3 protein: CASSAGVYNEQFF
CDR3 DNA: TGTGCCAGCAGCGCAGGGGTATACAATGAGCAGTTCTTC

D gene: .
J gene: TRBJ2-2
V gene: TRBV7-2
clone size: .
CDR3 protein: CASRATRTGELFF
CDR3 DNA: TGTGCCAGCAGGGCTACTAGGACCGGGGAGCTGTTTTTT

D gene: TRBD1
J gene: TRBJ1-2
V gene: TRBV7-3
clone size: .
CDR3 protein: CASSSGQGYGYTF
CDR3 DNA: TGTGCCAGCAGCTCCGGACAGGGCTATGGCTACACCTTC

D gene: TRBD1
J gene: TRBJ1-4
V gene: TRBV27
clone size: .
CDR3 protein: CASSITTGGMEKLFF
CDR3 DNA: TGTGCCAGCAGTATCACTACAGGGGGTATGGAAAAACTGTTTTTT

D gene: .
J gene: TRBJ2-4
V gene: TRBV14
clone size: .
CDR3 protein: CASSQWGRVNIQYF
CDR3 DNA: TGTGCCAGCAGCCAATGGGGCAGGGTTAACATTCAGTACTTC

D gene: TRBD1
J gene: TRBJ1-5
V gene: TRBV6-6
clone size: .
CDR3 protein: CASTLRGQGNQPQHF
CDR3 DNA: TGTGCCAGCACCCTCAGGGGGCAGGGCAATCAGCCCCAGCATTTT

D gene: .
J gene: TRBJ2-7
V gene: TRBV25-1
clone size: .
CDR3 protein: CASSDPRGAYEQYF
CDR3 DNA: TGTGCCAGCAGTGACCCTCGGGGCGCCTACGAGCAGTACTTC

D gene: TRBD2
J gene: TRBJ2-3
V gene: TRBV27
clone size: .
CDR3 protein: CASSPNRGVGLGETLQYF
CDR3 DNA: TGTGCCAGCAGTCCAAATCGGGGGGTGGGCCTGGGGGAAACCTTGCAGTATTTT